This T cell receptor (beta chain) was recovered during a study of T cell responses to AZD1222 COVID-19 vaccine (dated by TCRdb to the early 2020s). Regarding the research as a whole: AZD1222 recipients given second doses at about 4 weeks or at about 12 weeks were pooled, since spike-specific TCR depth and breadth were not found to differ between the two schedules. TCR sequencing was performed for about 250 trial participants, of whom 200 to 220 were given two doses of AZD1222 and around 25 were given two doses of MenACWY control vaccine. Trial participants were enrolled by age into 18-55, 56-69 and 70-plus year subgroups, with approximately 150, 30 and 60 TCR-sequenced participants respectively.

The full study reports these points: A significant rise in spike-specific TCR breadth and depth was observed after two AZD1222 doses relative to day 0 and relative to MenACWY recipients. In the small 56-69-year group, the increase in depth fell short of significance, most likely because of low power. Vaccine-associated CD4 TCRs spanned the whole spike protein, with dominant responses in regions 160-218 and 743-854. Because no day 14 peak-response samples were available, repertoires were characterized only after the peak T cell response. Conclusions about previously exposed vaccinees are limited because only 6 or 7 AZD1222 recipients were SARS-CoV-2 seropositive at baseline. Most participants were white British and females outnumbered males, and the authors suggested that clonal diversity may have been underestimated. Reportedly, close to half of the unique spike-specific TCRs recognized epitopes lying outside the regions that are mutated in the B.1.351 and B.1.1.7 variants.

The CDR3 regions of human TCRbeta chains were analyzed by immunosequencing. For the original study's pipeline: Repertoire TCRs were checked for matches against a reference library of SARS-CoV-2-specific TCRs that had been generated using the MIRA antigen-specificity platform. Breadth was defined as the fraction of unique TCRs that were SARS-CoV-2-associated. Depth was defined as the fraction of total T cells that were SARS-CoV-2-associated. Using the MIRA data, each spike-specific TCR was mapped to the spike region that the TCR reacts to and placed in a CD4 or CD8 class. Log10-transformed breadth and depth values were compared by one-way ANOVA with Sidak's multiple comparisons tests. TCRdb's version of the immuneACCESS table is confined to in-frame rearrangements and falls short of the full clone set. An unresolved V gene accounts for under half of the shortfall where checked; the remainder is of unknown origin. The V and J calls and clone size come from that table; D and trimming were worked out from the DNA. The sample table holds about 100,000 clones, of which around 90% were seen once. Clones ranked in the top ten supply around 1.8% of the sample.

Interpreted using the paper, the time point label stands for: baseline before first vaccination. The vaccinee samples were drawn from two UK trials, COV001 and COV002, one of which was a single-blind randomized controlled phase 2/3 trial testing AZD1222 (ChAdOx1 nCoV-19) in healthy adults. For TCRbeta chain sequencing, PBMC samples from trial participants were taken at day 0 and at day 28 after the second dose. This clone was seen a single time. The specificity of this receptor is unknown. The input lacks base qualities; no much larger clone sits a single base away. V is shortened by 6 bases, J by 2 bases, and the region joining them spans 14 bases. Based on the germline V gene, the CDR1 and CDR2 sequences are MNHEY and SVGAGI. The CDR3, from cysteine to phenylalanine, totals 14 residues. The only DNA kept is the CDR3, 42 bases in frame from the first base.

The rearranged segments are TRBV6-5 and TRBJ2-7; TRBD1 could be the D gene, as 5 bases match. This receptor was taken from an adult in good health. Source: peripheral blood, taken on day 0 of AZD1222 vaccination. The CDR3: CASRKGMGAYEQYF. The sequenced DNA: TGTGCCAGCAGGAAGGGGATGGGTGCCTACGAGCAGTACTTC.